Shown below are 22 T cell receptor beta chains from a single sample sequenced in a study of blood T cell repertoires in COVID-19. Sequenced by immunoSEQ multiplex PCR; TCRdb stores in-frame clones only, minus some. The sample has approximately 160,000 clones; approximately 80% are singletons. The material sequenced was peripheral blood. The receptors shown here come from a woman at least 80 years old with active or convalescent COVID-19.

The rearrangement uses TRBV7-3 and TRBJ2-5; 12 nucleotides agree with TRBD2. Looked up from germline, CDR1 is SGHTA and CDR2 is FQGTGA. J gave up 5 bases and V 2 bases, and 3 bases lay outside the gene matches. The length of the CDR3 is 15 residues. As DNA, the CDR3 is TGTGCCAGCAGCTTACTAGCGGGGGGGCAGGAGACCCAGTACTTC. Amino acids: CASSLLAGGQETQYF.

The rearrangement uses TRBV5-1 and TRBJ2-1; 12 bases line up with TRBD2. Germline V gene lookup returns CDR1 SGHRS and CDR2 YFSETQ. The CDR3 is made up of 14 amino acids. V lost 0 bases, J lost 10 bases, and 2 bases stayed unmatched. The CDR3 region has the DNA TGCGCCAGCAGCTTGGGACTAGCGGGGGCCGAGCAGTTCTTC. Residues: CASSLGLAGAEQFF.

The rearrangement joins TRBV5-1 to TRBJ2-2; 8 bases map to TRBD1. Losses at the gene ends were 3 bases for V and 2 bases for J; bases not matched to a gene: 6. Germline V gene lookup returns CDR1 SGHRS and CDR2 YFSETQ. The CDR3 is 16 amino acids. CDR3: CASSSGQDLNTGELFF. CDR3 bases: TGCGCCAGCAGCTCGGGACAGGATCTAAACACCGGGGAGCTGTTTTTT.

With regard to this clone: Distinct nucleotide sequences in the sample also encode this CDR3. The rearrangement uses TRBV18 and TRBJ2-1, with 16 bases that match TRBD2. Germline lookup yields CDR1 KGHSH and CDR2 LQKENI. The junction had 4 bases not matched to a gene; V was cut back by 3 bases and J by 8 bases. The CDR3 consists of 16 residues. CDR3 residues: CASSPPGLAGGDEQFF. The CDR3 nucleotides read TGTGCCAGCTCACCGCCGGGACTAGCGGGGGGGGATGAGCAGTTCTTC.

V is TRBV12-3 or TRBV12-4 and J is TRBJ2-5; no firm D call. V gave up 2 bases and J gave up 3 bases, with 4 bases separating them. This CDR3 has 12 residues. The DNA of the CDR3 is TGTGCCAGCAGTTTAACTAAAGAGACCCAGTACTTC. It yields the protein CASSLTKETQYF.

The chain couples TRBV3-1 (or the pseudogene TRBV3-2) to TRBJ1-1; D not certain. Trimming took off 1 base at V and 7 bases at J, with 10 bases between the two ends. The CDR3 consists of 13 residues. Per the germline V gene, CDR1 is LGHDT and CDR2 is YNNKEL (reference sequence). CDR3 sequence: CASSQGLGVEAFF. In nucleotides, the CDR3 is TGTGCCAGCAGCCAAGGGCTGGGAGTTGAAGCTTTCTTT.

This sequence joins TRBV7-2 and TRBJ1-3; the D is unclear. CDR1 and CDR2 from the germline V gene are SGHTA and FQGNSA. The ends were cut back, 1 base at V and 0 bases at J, with 7 bases in the middle. There are 15 residues in the CDR3. The CDR3 bases are TGTGCCAGCAGCTTAGGAGCATACTCTGGAAACACCATATATTTT. It yields the protein CASSLGAYSGNTIYF.

The rearrangement joins TRBV5-1 to TRBJ1-6; the D is unclear. The germline V and J ends were trimmed by 2 bases and 5 bases, with 8 bases remaining between them. The CDR3 totals 14 residues. CDR1 and CDR2 (germline): SGHRS, YFSETQ. Written as DNA, the CDR3 is TGCGCCAGCAGCTTTTCCCAAAATAATTCACCCCTCCACTTT. Encoded protein: CASSFSQNNSPLHF.

The sample holds a few counts of this clone. J is TRBJ1-4 and V is TRBV7-2; D is uncertain. The germline CDR1 and CDR2 sequences are SGHTA and FQGNSA. CDR3 length equals 14 residues. V was cut by 3 bases and J by 6 bases, with 11 bases left in between. The CDR3 region has the DNA TGTGCCAGCAGCTTCTCTCCCCGGTATGAAAAACTGTTTTTT. This gives the protein CASSFSPRYEKLFF.

The rearrangement links TRBV29-1 to TRBJ2-7, with 7 bases aligning to TRBD1. The CDR3 is 12 residues long. The trim removed 4 bases at V and 4 bases at J, leaving 4 bases unmatched. Germline V CDR1 and CDR2: SQVTM, ANQGSEA. CDR3 DNA sequence: TGCAGCGTTGTATCGGACAGGTACGAGCAGTACTTC. It is translated as CSVVSDRYEQYF.

This chain connects TRBV10-2 to TRBJ1-4; the match to TRBD1 covers 8 bases. Germline CDR1 WSHSY, CDR2 SAAADI. The CDR3 has 15 residues. V trimming: 3 bases; J trimming: 1 base; junction bases outside the gene matches: 1. In DNA, the CDR3 is TGCGCCAGCAGTGAAGACAGGGGAACTAATGAAAAACTGTTTTTT. This codes for CASSEDRGTNEKLFF.

This clone appeared a few times. The rearrangement uses TRBV7-2 and TRBJ1-2, with 10 bases aligning to TRBD1. The CDR3 length is 16 residues. Germline loops: CDR1 SGHTA, CDR2 FQGNSA. J lost 4 bases, V lost 2 bases, and 7 bases had no gene match. The CDR3 bases are TGTGCCAGCAGCTTAAGCGGGACAGGGGCAATCTATGGCTACACCTTC. It codes for CASSLSGTGAIYGYTF.

The chain is built from TRBV18 and TRBJ1-1, with D maybe TRBD1 (6 bases). V gave up 3 bases and J gave up 0 bases, with 17 bases separating them. Germline CDR1 reads KGHSH; CDR2 reads LQKENI. The CDR3 totals 17 residues. DNA for the CDR3: TGTGCCAGCTCACCGGTGGGGGCAGCCCAGATGAACACTGAAGCTTTCTTT. This gives the protein CASSPVGAAQMNTEAFF.

V and J are TRBV19 and TRBJ1-6; TRBD1 agrees at 9 bases. Germline CDR1 LNHDA, CDR2 SQIVND (reference sequence). The CDR3 spans 14 residues. V was pared by 4 bases and J by 7 bases, with 2 bases of the junction left unmatched. The CDR3 loop is CASSRTGENSPLHF. CDR3 coding DNA: TGTGCCAGTAGTAGGACAGGGGAGAATTCACCCCTCCACTTT.

This chain connects TRBV6-5 to TRBJ1-1; a possible D gene is TRBD1 (5 bases). V lost 8 bases and J 7 bases, leaving 14 bases between the germline ends. Germline-derived CDR1 and CDR2 are MNHEY and SVGAGI. The CDR3 has 12 residues. The DNA for the CDR3 is TGTGCCAGCGGAAGGGGTAAGGGTGAAGCTTTCTTT. Its protein is CASGRGKGEAFF.

V usage is TRBV9 and J usage is TRBJ1-3; 7 bases are shared with TRBD1. Trimming removed 4 bases from V and 0 bases from J; junction bases left unmatched: 16. From germline, CDR1 is SGDLS and CDR2 YYNGEE. This CDR3 spans 19 amino acids. The CDR3 reads CASSPRLRSGTASGNTIYF. The CDR3 DNA reads TGTGCCAGCAGCCCCCGCCTGAGGTCCGGGACAGCCTCTGGAAACACCATATATTTT.

The rearrangement links TRBV24-1 to TRBJ2-2; D is perhaps TRBD1 (5 bases). This CDR3 is 17 amino acids long. The germline gives CDR1 KGHDR, CDR2 SFDVKD. The V gene lost 6 bases and the J gene lost 3 bases, with 19 bases spanning the gap. The CDR3 loop reads CATSSNRAQGDTGELFF. DNA for the CDR3: TGTGCCACCAGTTCTAACCGGGCCCAGGGTGACACCGGGGAGCTGTTTTTT.

This chain joins TRBV10-2 and TRBJ1-3, with D perhaps TRBD1 (5 bases). The CDR3 extends over 16 amino acids. The germline gives CDR1 WSHSY, CDR2 SAAADI. Trimming pared 4 bases from V and 4 bases from J, leaving 17 bases between. CDR3 in DNA: TGCGCCAGCAGTGGGCCTGACGGAGGGGTCGGAAACACCATATATTTT. It translates to CASSGPDGGVGNTIYF.

The chain links TRBV24-1 to TRBJ2-2, with 10 bases matching TRBD1. Trimming took 0 bases from V and 3 from J; bases not matched to a gene: 3. The germline gives CDR1 KGHDR, CDR2 SFDVKD. The length of the CDR3 is 17 residues. CDR3 DNA sequence: TGTGCCACCAGTGATTTGACCGGGACAGGGGACACCGGGGAGCTGTTTTTT. Translation gives CATSDLTGTGDTGELFF.

The gene calls are TRBV6-2 or TRBV6-3 and TRBJ1-5, with D tentatively TRBD1 (5 bases). The CDR3 is made up of 13 amino acids. With 4 bases removed from V and 6 bases from J, the gap between germline ends came to 10 bases. CDR1 is MNHEY, CDR2 SVGEGT, per germline. DNA for the CDR3: TGTGCCAGCAGTTCCCCTGGGGCTCAGCCCCAGCATTTT. It encodes CASSSPGAQPQHF.

The rearrangement links TRBV9 to TRBJ2-7, with TRBD2 identical over 9 bases. There are 15 residues in the CDR3. Germline CDR1 SGDLS, CDR2 YYNGEE. V was clipped by 2 bases and J by 4 bases; unmatched bases: 7. CDR3 sequence reads: CASSVPLAGQYEQYF. In DNA, the CDR3 is TGTGCCAGCAGCGTCCCCCTAGCGGGACAGTACGAGCAGTACTTC.

The chain is built from TRBV19 and TRBJ2-3, with TRBD1 matching over 10 bases. Germline assignment: CDR1 LNHDA and CDR2 SQIVND (reference sequence). Losses at the gene ends were 2 bases for V and 4 bases for J; bases not matched to a gene: 9. This CDR3 spans 17 amino acids. The CDR3 spells CASSIRGQGRKADTQYF. CDR3 sequence (DNA): TGTGCCAGTAGTATAAGGGGACAGGGGAGGAAAGCAGATACGCAGTATTTT. The variable domain in full, completed from reference TRBV19 and TRBJ2-3, reads DGGITQSPKYLFRKEGQNVTLSCEQNLNHDAMYWYRQDPGQGLRLIYYSQIVNDFQKGDIAEGYSVSREKKESFPLTVTSAQKNPTAFYLCASSIRGQGRKADTQYFGPGTRLTVL.